A selection of T cell receptor beta chains follows, all from one sample in a study of cytomegalovirus exposure and HLA in healthy donors. Sequencing used immunoSEQ multiplex PCR; TCRdb keeps in-frame clones, though not all of them. The sample consists of approximately 160,000 clones, over 65% of them appearing once. Material for sequencing was PBMCs. These TCRs come from a woman between 25 and 40 years old in good health and CMV-seropositive. The CDR3 runs from the conserved cysteine through the conserved F or W. D genes are given only for firm matches. Size is omitted from some rows. Given values are once, few, many or a class for expanded clones.

j_gene	abundance	d_gene	v_gene	CDR3aa	CDR3nt
TRBJ2-7	-	-	TRBV4-1	CASSQADSSYEQYF	TGCGCCAGCAGCCAGGCCGACAGTTCCTACGAGCAGTACTTC
TRBJ2-7	-	-	TRBV19	CASSFGLTYEQYF	TGTGCCAGTAGTTTTGGACTTACCTACGAGCAGTACTTC
TRBJ2-1	-	-	TRBV2	CASIMGLEYNEQFF	TGTGCCAGCATTATGGGACTGGAATACAATGAGCAGTTCTTC
TRBJ2-1	once	-	TRBV7-9	CASSLAGGHNEQFF	TGTGCCAGCAGCTTAGCGGGAGGTCATAATGAGCAGTTCTTC
TRBJ1-2	-	TRBD1	TRBV5-1	CASSPDSDRGLFGYTF	TGCGCCAGCAGCCCCGACTCGGACAGGGGGCTGTTTGGCTACACCTTC
TRBJ1-1	-	-	TRBV28	CGTEIPNTEAFF	TGTGGGACAGAAATTCCGAACACTGAAGCTTTCTTT
TRBJ2-1	-	TRBD1	TRBV25-1	CASSVQTGLGQFF	TGTGCCAGCAGTGTACAGACAGGGTTAGGGCAGTTCTTC
TRBJ2-7	-	TRBD2	TRBV15	CATSHTPSGRVEQYF	TGTGCCACCAGCCACACTCCTAGCGGGAGGGTCGAGCAGTACTTC
TRBJ2-5	-	TRBD2	TRBV25-1	CASSEYGRAGETQYF	TGTGCCAGCAGTGAATACGGGAGGGCCGGTGAGACCCAGTACTTC
TRBJ2-7	-	TRBD1	TRBV30	CAWGQVYEQYF	TGTGCCTGGGGACAGGTCTACGAGCAGTACTTC
TRBJ2-1	-	TRBD2	TRBV5-5	CASSLAGGNEQFF	TGTGCCAGCAGCTTGGCGGGGGGGAATGAGCAGTTCTTC
TRBJ1-2	-	-	TRBV6-5	CASSYLSDYGYTF	TGTGCCAGCAGTTACTTGTCGGACTATGGCTACACCTTC
TRBJ1-6	few	-	TRBV11-3	CASSPQGYSPLHF	TGTGCCAGCAGCCCCCAGGGATACTCACCCCTCCACTTT
TRBJ2-3	-	-	TRBV11-3	CASSPRTASTDTQYF	TGTGCCAGCAGCCCACGGACAGCTAGCACAGATACGCAGTATTTT
TRBJ1-2	few	-	TRBV2	CASRPTGWGYTF	TGTGCCAGCAGACCAACGGGGTGGGGCTACACCTTC
TRBJ2-3	-	TRBD1	TRBV5-1	CASRDRQGTDTQYF	TGCGCCAGCAGGGATCGACAGGGAACAGATACGCAGTATTTT
TRBJ2-7	-	-	TRBV11-3	CASSLGGISYEQYF	TGTGCCAGCAGCTTAGGCGGGATCTCCTACGAGCAGTACTTC
TRBJ2-7	-	-	TRBV7-8	CASSPPVRDEQYF	TGTGCCAGCAGCCCCCCGGTTCGGGACGAGCAGTACTTC
TRBJ1-2	-	TRBD1	TRBV27	CASSRRAEGASPANYGYTF	TGTGCCAGCAGTCGAAGGGCAGAGGGGGCTAGCCCAGCTAACTATGGCTACACCTTC
TRBJ2-7	-	TRBD1	TRBV2	CASRGTDRGTYEQYF	TGTGCCAGCAGGGGAACTGACAGGGGAACCTACGAGCAGTACTTC
TRBJ1-1	-	-	TRBV6-5	CASSTQALNTEAFF	TGTGCCAGCAGCACCCAAGCGTTGAACACTGAAGCTTTCTTT
TRBJ2-1	-	TRBD2	TRBV4-2	CASSQEDSGNNEQFF	TGTGCCAGCAGCCAAGAGGATAGCGGGAACAATGAGCAGTTCTTC
TRBJ2-7	once	TRBD2	TRBV11-3	CASSLVLGLAYEQYF	TGTGCCAGCAGCTTAGTACTCGGACTAGCCTACGAGCAGTACTTC
TRBJ2-2	-	-	TRBV19	CASSIGAVPNTGELFF	TGTGCCAGTAGTATAGGCGCCGTCCCGAACACCGGGGAGCTGTTTTTT
TRBJ1-2	-	TRBD1	TRBV7-2	CASSTGQGWGYTF	TGTGCCAGCAGCACCGGACAGGGTTGGGGCTACACCTTC
TRBJ2-7	-	-	TRBV9	CASSVRLKGPGLNEQYF	TGTGCCAGCAGCGTACGGCTGAAGGGGCCAGGGTTAAATGAGCAGTACTTC
TRBJ2-4	-	TRBD1	TRBV7-9	CASSLGTGDKNIQYF	TGTGCCAGCAGCTTGGGGACAGGGGATAAAAACATTCAGTACTTC
TRBJ1-5	few	-	TRBV27	CASSSGYSNQPQHF	TGTGCCAGCAGTTCGGGGTATAGCAATCAGCCCCAGCATTTT
TRBJ2-7	-	TRBD2	TRBV5-4	CASSPLAASSYEQYF	TGTGCCAGCAGTCCACTAGCGGCTTCCTCCTACGAGCAGTACTTC
TRBJ2-2	-	-	TRBV10-3	CAISDFYPGEVAGELFF	TGTGCCATCAGTGATTTCTATCCGGGAGAAGTGGCCGGGGAGCTGTTTTTT
TRBJ2-3	once	TRBD2	TRBV5-4	CASSFLVGGPSDTQYF	TGTGCCAGCAGCTTCTTGGTGGGAGGGCCATCAGATACGCAGTATTTT
TRBJ2-7	few	TRBD2	TRBV30	CAWRGGSGEQYF	TGTGCCTGGAGAGGCGGGAGTGGCGAGCAGTACTTC
TRBJ2-5	-	-	TRBV2	CASSDSFQETQYF	TGTGCCAGCAGTGATAGTTTTCAAGAGACCCAGTACTTC
TRBJ1-5	-	-	TRBV5-4	CASSPGAQQPQHF	TGTGCCAGCAGCCCGGGAGCACAACAGCCCCAGCATTTT
TRBJ1-5	-	-	TRBV12-5	CASGLPQGNQPQHF	TGTGCTAGTGGTTTGCCCCAGGGGAATCAGCCCCAGCATTTT
TRBJ1-4	-	TRBD1	TRBV11-2	CASSQGATNEKLFF	TGTGCCAGCAGTCAGGGGGCAACTAATGAAAAACTGTTTTTT
TRBJ2-7	few	TRBD1	TRBV27	CASSLTTGGAYEQYF	TGTGCCAGCAGCTTGACGACAGGGGGCGCCTACGAGCAGTACTTC
TRBJ2-7	-	-	TRBV28	CASSLLESSYEQYF	TGTGCCAGCAGTTTATTAGAGAGCTCCTACGAGCAGTACTTC
TRBJ2-7	-	-	TRBV6-1	CASSEYGTPYEQYF	TGTGCCAGCAGTGAATATGGGACACCCTACGAGCAGTACTTC
TRBJ2-5	-	-	TRBV6-5	CASSYTGLETQYF	TGTGCCAGCAGTTACACGGGTTTGGAGACCCAGTACTTC
TRBJ1-1	-	-	TRBV6-5	CASRRGTNTEAFF	TGTGCCAGCCGCAGGGGCACGAACACTGAAGCTTTCTTT
TRBJ1-5	-	-	TRBV27	CASSGLPGPERDDQPQHF	TGTGCCAGCAGTGGACTACCGGGACCGGAAAGGGACGATCAGCCCCAGCATTTT